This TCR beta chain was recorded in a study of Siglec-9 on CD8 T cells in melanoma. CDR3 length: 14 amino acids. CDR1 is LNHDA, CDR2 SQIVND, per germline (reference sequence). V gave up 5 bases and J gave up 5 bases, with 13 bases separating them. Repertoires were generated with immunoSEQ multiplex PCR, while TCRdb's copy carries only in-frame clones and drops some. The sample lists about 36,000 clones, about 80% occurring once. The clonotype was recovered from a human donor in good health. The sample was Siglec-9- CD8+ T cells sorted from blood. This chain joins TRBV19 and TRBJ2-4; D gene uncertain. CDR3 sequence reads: CASSWGGPQNIQYF. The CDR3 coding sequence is TGTGCCAGTAGTTGGGGTGGGCCCCAAAACATTCAGTACTTC.